This record looks at one T cell receptor (beta chain) sequence and its context. The antigen is unknown. The sample comes from a study of cytomegalovirus exposure and HLA in healthy donors. Study-level points and caveats: Clusters of TCRs from the first cohort tended to co-occur in the approximately 120 validation repertoires (as a later analysis found). Most TCRs appeared rarely, but some public TCRs recurred in many donors. Cytomegalovirus-associated status was assigned to around 160 TCR beta chains. High sensitivity and specificity were reportedly achieved when the classifier diagnosed cytomegalovirus status.

Profiling relied on immunoSEQ multiplex PCR, and the TCRdb table lists in-frame clones only, not all of them. The sample consists of about 43,000 clones, approximately 90% of them appearing once. After removal of 3 bases from V and 8 bases from J, the junction contained 19 bases not matched to a gene. This CDR3 spans 18 amino acids. Per germline, CDR1 SGHRS and CDR2 YFSETQ. V gene TRBV5-1 combines with J gene TRBJ2-1; 8 bases fit TRBD2. Input material: PBMCs. The source of this sequence is a man aged 18 to 29 in good health and CMV-seronegative. CDR3 residues: CASSSPGDGRAPFDEQFF. CDR3 DNA: TGCGCCAGCAGCTCCCCTGGAGACGGGAGGGCCCCTTTCGATGAGCAGTTCTTC.